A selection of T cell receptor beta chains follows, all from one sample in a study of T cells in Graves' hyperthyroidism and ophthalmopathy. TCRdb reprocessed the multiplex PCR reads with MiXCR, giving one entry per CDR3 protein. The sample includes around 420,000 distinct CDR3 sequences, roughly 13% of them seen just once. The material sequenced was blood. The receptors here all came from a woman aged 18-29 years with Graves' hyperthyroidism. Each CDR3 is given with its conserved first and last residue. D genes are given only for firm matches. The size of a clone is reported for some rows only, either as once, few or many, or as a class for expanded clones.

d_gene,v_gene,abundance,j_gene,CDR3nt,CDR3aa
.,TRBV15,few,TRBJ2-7,TGTGCCACCAGCAGAGGTAGGGAGCGGAGCTCCTACGAGCAGTACTTC,CATSRGRERSSYEQYF
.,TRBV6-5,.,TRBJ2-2,TGTGCCAGCAGTTACTCGGTAGCTAACACCGGGGAGCTGTTTTTT,CASSYSVANTGELFF
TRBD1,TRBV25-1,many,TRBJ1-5,TGTGCCAGCGTAATGACCAGGGGGCGCGGTCAGCCCCAGCATTTT,CASVMTRGRGQPQHF
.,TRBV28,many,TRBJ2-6,TGTGCCAGCAGTCCCCATGTGGGGGCTGGGGCCAACGTCCTGACTTTC,CASSPHVGAGANVLTF
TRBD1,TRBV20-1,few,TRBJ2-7,TGCACCGTCACAGGGGTGGGGTACGAGCAGTACTTC,CTVTGVGYEQYF
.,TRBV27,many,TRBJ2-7,TGTGCCAGCAGTTTTAGCGAGGGTGACGAGCAGTACTTC,CASSFSEGDEQYF
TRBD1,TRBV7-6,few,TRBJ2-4,TGTGCCAGCAGCTGGACAGGAAACATTCAGTACTTC,CASSWTGNIQYF
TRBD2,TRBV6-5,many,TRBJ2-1,TGTGCCAGCAGTTACCGGCGGGAGTTTAGCAATGAGCAGTTCTTC,CASSYRREFSNEQFF
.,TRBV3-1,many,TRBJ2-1,TGTGCCAGCAGCCAAGATCTGGTCAGGGGGGATGAGCAGTTCTTC,CASSQDLVRGDEQFF
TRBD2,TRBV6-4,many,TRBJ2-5,TGTGCCAGCAGCCCCGAGAGCGGGACCCAAGAGACCCAGTACTTC,CASSPESGTQETQYF
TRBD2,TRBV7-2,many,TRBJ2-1,TGTGCCAGCAGCTTACCCCTAGCGGGAGGCGGGTACAATGAGCAGTTCTTC,CASSLPLAGGGYNEQFF
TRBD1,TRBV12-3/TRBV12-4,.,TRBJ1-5,TGTGCCAGCAGTGCCGTCAGGGGGGAATTTAGCAATCAGCCCCAGCATTTT,CASSAVRGEFSNQPQHF
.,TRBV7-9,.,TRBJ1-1,TGTGCCAGCAGCTTAGAAAAGGGCAACGGGGGGGGCACTGAAGCTTTCTTT,CASSLEKGNGGGTEAFF
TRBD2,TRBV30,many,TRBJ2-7,TGTGCCTGGGGGACTAGCGGGAACCACGAGCAGTACTTC,CAWGTSGNHEQYF
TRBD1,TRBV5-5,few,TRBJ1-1,TGTGCCAGCAGGTTACAGGGGATGATGAACACTGAAGCTTTCTTT,CASRLQGMMNTEAFF
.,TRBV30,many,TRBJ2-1,TGTGCCTGGAGCCACCCCGGGGCGGCCCGCCATGAGCAGTTCTTC,CAWSHPGAARHEQFF
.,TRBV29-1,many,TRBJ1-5,TGCAGCGTTGCCGACAATAGCAATCAGCCCCAGCATTTT,CSVADNSNQPQHF
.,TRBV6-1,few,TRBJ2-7,TGTGCCAGCAAGGCCAGAAGCTCCTACGAGCAGTACTTC,CASKARSSYEQYF
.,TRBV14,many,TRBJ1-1,TGTGCCAGCAGCCAAGTAAAGTGGACTGAAGCTTTCTTT,CASSQVKWTEAFF
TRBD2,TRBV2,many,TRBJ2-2,TGTGCCAGCAGTGAAGGGTTCCGGGGAGGGACCGGGGAGCTGTTTTTT,CASSEGFRGGTGELFF
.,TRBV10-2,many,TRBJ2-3,TGCGCCAGCAGTGAGTTCGGCAGGAGCACAGATACGCAGTATTTT,CASSEFGRSTDTQYF
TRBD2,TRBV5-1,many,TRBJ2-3,TGCGCCAGCAGCCCTCCGGGGGGGCCCACAGATACGCAGTATTTT,CASSPPGGPTDTQYF
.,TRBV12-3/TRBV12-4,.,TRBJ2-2,TGTGCCAGTGGGATTAGCACGAACACCGGGGAGCTGTTTTTT,CASGISTNTGELFF
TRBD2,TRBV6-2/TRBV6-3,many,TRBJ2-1,TGTGCCAGCAGTTACAGCCCCTCGACTAGCGGGCTCTACAATGAGCAGTTCTTC,CASSYSPSTSGLYNEQFF
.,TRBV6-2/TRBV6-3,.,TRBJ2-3,TGTGCCAGCAGTTCCGCGAACTTAGATACGCAGTATTTT,CASSSANLDTQYF
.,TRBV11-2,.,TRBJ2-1,TGTGCCAGCAGCCCCCGACTAGGGGCCATCGATGAGCAGTTCTTC,CASSPRLGAIDEQFF
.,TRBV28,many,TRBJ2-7,TGTGCCAGCAGTACCGACCGGGGGGCGTACGAGCAGTACTTC,CASSTDRGAYEQYF
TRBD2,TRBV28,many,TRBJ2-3,TGTGCCAGCAGTCGTCAGACGGGACTAGCGGGCCCGGGGGGGACAGATACGCAGTATTTT,CASSRQTGLAGPGGTDTQYF
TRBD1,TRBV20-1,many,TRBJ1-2,TGCAGTGCCTTGGACAGGCTAGGCGCCGGGGGCTACACCTTC,CSALDRLGAGGYTF
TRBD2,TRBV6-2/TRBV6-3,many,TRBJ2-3,TGTGCCAGCAGTTACGAACTAGCGGGAGGAGCCACAGATACGCAGTATTTT,CASSYELAGGATDTQYF
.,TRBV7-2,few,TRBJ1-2,TGTGCCAGCAGCTCGGGTCAAAGGAGAGGCTACACCTTC,CASSSGQRRGYTF
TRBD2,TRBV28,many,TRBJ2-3,TGTGCCAGCAGTTCAAGCGGGAGCATTATAAGCACAGATACGCAGTATTTT,CASSSSGSIISTDTQYF
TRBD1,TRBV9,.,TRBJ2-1,TGTGCCAGCAGCGAGACGGGACAGGGGGTGGGCGAGCAGTTCTTC,CASSETGQGVGEQFF
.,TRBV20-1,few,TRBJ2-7,TGCAGTGCTAGTCTTAGATCCTACGAGCAGTACTTC,CSASLRSYEQYF
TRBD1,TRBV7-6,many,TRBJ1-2,TGTGCCAGCAGCTTGGAGGCGGCAGGGGGCTCCGGTGGCTACACCTTC,CASSLEAAGGSGGYTF
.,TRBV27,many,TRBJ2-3,TGTGCCAGCAGACCCCGGTGGGCAGATACGCAGTATTTT,CASRPRWADTQYF
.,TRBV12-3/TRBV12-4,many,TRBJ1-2,TGTGCCAGCAGTTTAGCTCGGGTCAGCTATGGCTACACCTTC,CASSLARVSYGYTF
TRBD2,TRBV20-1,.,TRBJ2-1,TGCAGTGCTAGCGTTTTAGGCGGGAGTGTCTACAATGAGCAGTTCTTC,CSASVLGGSVYNEQFF
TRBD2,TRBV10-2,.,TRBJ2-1,TGCGCCAGCAGTGAACTAGCGGGAGTTATTGAGCAGTTCTTC,CASSELAGVIEQFF
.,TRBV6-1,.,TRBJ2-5,TGTGCCAGCAGCGCGCACGGGGGAATTGCGGAGACCCAGTACTTC,CASSAHGGIAETQYF
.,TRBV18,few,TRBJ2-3,TGTGCCAGCTCACCCGCCTGGACCACTAGCACAGATACGCAGTATTTT,CASSPAWTTSTDTQYF
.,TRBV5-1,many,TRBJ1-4,TGCGCCAGCAGCTGGGACGGGGCCACTAATGAAAAACTGTTTTTT,CASSWDGATNEKLFF
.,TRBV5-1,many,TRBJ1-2,TGCGCCAGCAGCCTAGGAGTTTCGGACTATGGCTACACCTTC,CASSLGVSDYGYTF
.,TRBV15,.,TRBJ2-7,TGTGCCACCAGCGAAGAGATCACGGGTACGGCTGGGAATGAGCAGTACTTC,CATSEEITGTAGNEQYF
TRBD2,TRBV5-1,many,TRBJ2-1,TGCGCCAGCAGCTGGACTAGCGGGAGGACTAATGAGCAGTTCTTC,CASSWTSGRTNEQFF
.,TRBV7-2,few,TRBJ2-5,TGTGCCAGCAGCCCACGGACGGCCCAAGAGACCCAGTACTTC,CASSPRTAQETQYF
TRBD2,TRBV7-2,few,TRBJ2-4,TGTGCCAGCAGCCGACTAGCTTTTGAAAACATTCAGTACTTC,CASSRLAFENIQYF
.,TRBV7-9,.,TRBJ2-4,TGTGCCAGCAGCTTAGGTCTTGGAGCCAAAAACATTCAGTACTTC,CASSLGLGAKNIQYF